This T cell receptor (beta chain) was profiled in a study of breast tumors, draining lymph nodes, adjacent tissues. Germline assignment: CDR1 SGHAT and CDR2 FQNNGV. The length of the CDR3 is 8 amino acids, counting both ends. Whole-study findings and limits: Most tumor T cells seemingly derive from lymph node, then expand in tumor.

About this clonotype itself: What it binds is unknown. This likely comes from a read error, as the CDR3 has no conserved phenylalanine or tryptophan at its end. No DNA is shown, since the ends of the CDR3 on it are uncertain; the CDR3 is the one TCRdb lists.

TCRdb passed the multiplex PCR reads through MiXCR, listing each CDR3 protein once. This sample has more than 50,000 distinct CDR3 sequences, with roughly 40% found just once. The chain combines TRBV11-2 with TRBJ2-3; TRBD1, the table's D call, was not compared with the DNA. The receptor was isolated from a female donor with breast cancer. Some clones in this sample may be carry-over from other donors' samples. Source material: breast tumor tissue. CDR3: CASSLVSG.